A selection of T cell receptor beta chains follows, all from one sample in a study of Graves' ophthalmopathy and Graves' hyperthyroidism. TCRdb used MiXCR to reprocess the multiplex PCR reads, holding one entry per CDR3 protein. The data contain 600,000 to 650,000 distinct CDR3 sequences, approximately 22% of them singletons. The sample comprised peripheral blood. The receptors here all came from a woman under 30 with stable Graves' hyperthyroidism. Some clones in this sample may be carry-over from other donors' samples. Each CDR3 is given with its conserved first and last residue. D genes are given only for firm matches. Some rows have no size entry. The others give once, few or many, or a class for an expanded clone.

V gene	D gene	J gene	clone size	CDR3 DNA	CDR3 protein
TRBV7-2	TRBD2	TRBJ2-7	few	TGTGCCAGCAGCTTATCCGGGAGGGCCTACGAGCAGTACTTC	CASSLSGRAYEQYF
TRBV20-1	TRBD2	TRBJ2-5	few	TGCAGTGCTAGTCCCGGGACTAGCGGAGGGTACCAAGAGACCCAGTACTTC	CSASPGTSGGYQETQYF
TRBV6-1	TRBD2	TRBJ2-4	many	TGTGCCAGCCTCGAGCGGGACCAGTCCAAAAACATTCAGTACTTC	CASLERDQSKNIQYF
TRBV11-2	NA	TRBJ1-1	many	TGTGCCAGCTCCCTGGTCATGGACACTGAAGCTTTCTTT	CASSLVMDTEAFF
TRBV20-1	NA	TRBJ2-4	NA	TGCAGTGCTAGAGATGATTCGGCAGAGAAAAACATTCAGTACTTC	CSARDDSAEKNIQYF
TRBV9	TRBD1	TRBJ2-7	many	TGTGCCAGCAGCGTAGGGGACAGGGGTGTCTACGAGCAGTACTTC	CASSVGDRGVYEQYF
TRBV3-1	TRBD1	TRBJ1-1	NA	TGTGCCAGCAGCCGGAGACAGGGCAGCGAAGCTTTCTTT	CASSRRQGSEAFF
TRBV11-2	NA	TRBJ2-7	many	TGTGCCAGCAGCTTTTGGGGGGACGAGCAGTACTTC	CASSFWGDEQYF
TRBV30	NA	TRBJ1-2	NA	TGTGCCTGGAGTGTCGGGGGGACCCGCCTGGGCTACACCTTC	CAWSVGGTRLGYTF
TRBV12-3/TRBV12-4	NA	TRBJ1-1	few	TGTGCCAGCAGTTTATTTTGGGGGTCGGGGTTGCAGGGAGCTTTCTTT	CASSLFWGSGLQGAFF
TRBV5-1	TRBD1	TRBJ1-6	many	TGCGCCAGCAGCTCGGGACAGGGGATGGGTTCACCCCTCCACTTT	CASSSGQGMGSPLHF
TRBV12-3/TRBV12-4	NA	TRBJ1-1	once	TGTGCCAGCAGTTTTTGGGAGGGTACCGAAGCTTTCTTT	CASSFWEGTEAFF
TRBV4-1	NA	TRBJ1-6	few	TGCGCCAGCAGTAGGCCGGACAATTCACCCCTCCACTTT	CASSRPDNSPLHF
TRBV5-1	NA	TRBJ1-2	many	TGCGCCAGCAGCCTGCGACAGCCGGGGAACTATGGCTACACCTTC	CASSLRQPGNYGYTF
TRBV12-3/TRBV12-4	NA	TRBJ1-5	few	TGTGCCAGCAGTTTAGGGGGCAGGGCTCCGAATCAGCCCCAGCATTTT	CASSLGGRAPNQPQHF
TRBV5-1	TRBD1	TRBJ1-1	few	TGCGCCAGCAGCAAGGGGGACAGGATGAACACTGAAGCTTTCTTT	CASSKGDRMNTEAFF
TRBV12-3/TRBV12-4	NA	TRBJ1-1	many	TGTGCCAGCAACCTCAGGGGAATGAACACTGAAGCTTTCTTT	CASNLRGMNTEAFF
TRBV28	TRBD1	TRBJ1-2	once	TGTGCCAGCACCCCACCAGGACAGGGGCTCAACTATGGCTACACCTTC	CASTPPGQGLNYGYTF
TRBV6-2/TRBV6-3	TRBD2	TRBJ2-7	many	TGTGCCAGCAGTTACTTCCTAGCGGATTACGAGCAGTACTTC	CASSYFLADYEQYF
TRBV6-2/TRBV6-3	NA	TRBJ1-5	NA	TGTGCCAGCAGAGAAAGATTGCAGCCCCAGCATTTT	CASRERLQPQHF
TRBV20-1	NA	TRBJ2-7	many	TGCAGTGCTCACGGGACACTCTACGAGCAGTACTTC	CSAHGTLYEQYF
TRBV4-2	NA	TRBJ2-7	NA	TGTGCCAGCAGCCCGACTAGAGACTACGAGCAGTACTTC	CASSPTRDYEQYF
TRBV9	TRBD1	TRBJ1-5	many	TGTGCCAGCAGCGAAGGGACAGGGTATCAGCCCCAGCATTTT	CASSEGTGYQPQHF
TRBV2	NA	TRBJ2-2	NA	TGTGCCAGCAGGGCTTCAGCGAACACCGGGGAGCTGTTTTTT	CASRASANTGELFF
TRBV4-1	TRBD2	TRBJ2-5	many	TGCGCCAGCAGCCATGTGCTGGGGAGGGCCCGTGAGACCCAGTACTTC	CASSHVLGRARETQYF
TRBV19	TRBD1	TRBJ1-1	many	TGTGCCAGTAGGGACAGGGGTGGCACTGAAGCTTTCTTT	CASRDRGGTEAFF
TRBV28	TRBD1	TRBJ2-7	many	TGTGCCAGCAGCCCTGTCGGGACAGGGAACCTTTACGAGCAGTACTTC	CASSPVGTGNLYEQYF
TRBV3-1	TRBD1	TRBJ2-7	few	TGTGCCAGCAGCCAAACAGGGGGCAAGGACGAGCAGTACTTC	CASSQTGGKDEQYF
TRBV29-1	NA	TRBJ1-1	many	TGCAGCGCATGGTTAGGGGGTGAAGCTTTCTTT	CSAWLGGEAFF
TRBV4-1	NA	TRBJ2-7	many	TGCGCCAGCAGCCAAGACGGCGCCTACGAGCAGTACTTC	CASSQDGAYEQYF
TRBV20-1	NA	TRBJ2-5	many	TGCAGTGCTGAAGCCGGGAGCGGTCAAGAGACCCAGTACTTC	CSAEAGSGQETQYF
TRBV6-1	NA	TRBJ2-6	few	TGTGCCAGCAGATTCACAGGGACCGGGGCCAACGTCCTGACTTTC	CASRFTGTGANVLTF
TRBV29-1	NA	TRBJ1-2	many	TGCAGCGTTGCCCAGGGTTACTCCTACACCTTC	CSVAQGYSYTF
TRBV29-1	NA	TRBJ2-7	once	TGCAGCGTTGATCTAGGGGGGGTCTCCGAGCAGTACTTC	CSVDLGGVSEQYF
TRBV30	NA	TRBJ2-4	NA	TGTGCCTGGAGCTGGGATCCGCTAGCCAAAAACATTCAGTACTTC	CAWSWDPLAKNIQYF
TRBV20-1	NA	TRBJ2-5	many	TGCAGTGCTAGAGATCAGGGCGGGACACAAGAGACCCAGTACTTC	CSARDQGGTQETQYF
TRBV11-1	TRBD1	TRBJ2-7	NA	TGTGCCAGCAGTCGAGCCGGGACAGGTGAAACCTACGGGCAGTACTTC	CASSRAGTGETYGQYF
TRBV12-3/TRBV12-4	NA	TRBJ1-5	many	TGTGCCAGCCAAGGGGGGCATCAGCCCCAGCATTTT	CASQGGHQPQHF
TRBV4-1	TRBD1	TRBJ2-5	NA	TGCGCCAGCAGCCTCGAAGGACTGGGACAGTTTCTTGTGACCCAGTACTTC	CASSLEGLGQFLVTQYF
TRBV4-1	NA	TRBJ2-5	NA	TGCGCCAGCAGCCAAGATGGGGGGCTCAACCAAGAGACCCAGTACTTC	CASSQDGGLNQETQYF
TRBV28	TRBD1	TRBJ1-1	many	TGTGCCAGCACCCCACCGGGACAGATGAACACTGAAGCTTTCTTT	CASTPPGQMNTEAFF
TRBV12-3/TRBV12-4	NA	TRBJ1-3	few	TGTGCCAAGGGCTCGGGAAACACCATATATTTT	CAKGSGNTIYF
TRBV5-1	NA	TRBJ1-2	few	TGCGCCAGCAGCTCGGGCGGAGGGCGACAGTCAGATAACTATGGCTACACCTTC	CASSSGGGRQSDNYGYTF
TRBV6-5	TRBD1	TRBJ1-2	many	TGTGCCAGCAGGGGGACGGACAGGCCCTATGGCTACACCTTC	CASRGTDRPYGYTF
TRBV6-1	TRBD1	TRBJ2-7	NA	TGTGCCAGCAAAAGGACAGGGACCACCGAGCAGTACTTC	CASKRTGTTEQYF
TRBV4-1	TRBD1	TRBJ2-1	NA	TGCGCCAGCAGCCGGACAGGGGGCAATGAGCAGTTCTTC	CASSRTGGNEQFF
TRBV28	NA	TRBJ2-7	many	TGTGCCAGCAGGGGGGCTGTACCAGACGCCTTCTACGAGCAGTACTTC	CASRGAVPDAFYEQYF
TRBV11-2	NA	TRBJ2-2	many	TGTGCCAGCAAGACGGACAGGAACACCGGGGAGCTGTTTTTT	CASKTDRNTGELFF
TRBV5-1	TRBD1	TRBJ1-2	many	TGCGCCAGCAGCCCGACCAGAGAGGGGGCAAGTGGCTACACCTTC	CASSPTREGASGYTF
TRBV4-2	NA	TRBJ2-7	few	TGTGCCAGCAGCCAAGTTGACTGGACGGCCTACGAGCAGTACTTC	CASSQVDWTAYEQYF
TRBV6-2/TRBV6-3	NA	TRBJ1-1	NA	TGTGCCAGCAGTTTTCGGAGTCCAGCCCGCCCGGGGAACACTGAAGCTTTCTTT	CASSFRSPARPGNTEAFF
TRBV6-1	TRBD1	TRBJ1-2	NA	TGTGCCACTACGACAGGGCAAGGGGATTATGGCTACACCTTC	CATTTGQGDYGYTF
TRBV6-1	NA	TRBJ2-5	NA	TGTGCCAGCAGTGCCTCTGCCCTTCTTCAGTACTTC	CASSASALLQYF
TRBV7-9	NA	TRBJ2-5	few	TGTGCCAGCGTCTGGCAAGAGACCCAGTACTTC	CASVWQETQYF
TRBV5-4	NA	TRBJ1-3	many	TGTGCCAGCAGCTTGGGGACTGCCCTCTCTGGAAACACCATATATTTT	CASSLGTALSGNTIYF
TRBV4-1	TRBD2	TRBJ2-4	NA	TGCGCCAGCAGCCACCCCCGGGGTAGCGGGGGCCCCTGGAGCAAAAACATTCAGTACTTC	CASSHPRGSGGPWSKNIQYF